The 18 T cell receptor beta chains given below trace back to one sample, sequenced in a study of blood T cells in healthy people across ages. A J-beta primer mix and a sample-barcoded 5' primer were used in a second PCR of about 7 to 12 cycles. TCRdb re-analysed the 5' RACE reads in MiXCR, keeping a single row per CDR3 protein. The table records about 320,000 distinct CDR3 sequences, around 27% of them present only once. Sequenced material: blood. These receptors all stem from a woman in her 70s in good health.

The J gene is TRBJ2-3, the V gene TRBV18; 12 positions agree with TRBD2. Germline V gene lookup returns CDR1 KGHSH and CDR2 LQKENI. Losses at the gene ends were 6 bases for V and 1 base for J; bases not matched to a gene: 8. The CDR3 sequence is 17 residues long. The CDR3 is CASSAIRLAGGTDTQYF. Here the CDR3 DNA reads TGTGCCAGCTCGGCTATCCGACTAGCGGGAGGCACAGATACGCAGTATTTT. Full variable domain (outside the CDR3, taken from reference TRBV18 and TRBJ2-3): NAGVMQNPRHLVRRRGQEARLRCSPMKGHSHVYWYRQLPEEGLKFMVYLQKENIIDESGMPKERFSAEFPKEGPSILRIQQVVRGDSAAYFCASSAIRLAGGTDTQYFGPGTRLTVL.

The chain is built from TRBV14 and TRBJ2-1; TRBD2 is a possible D gene (7 bases). CDR3 size: 15 residues. Looked up from germline, CDR1 is SGHDN and CDR2 is FVKESK. With 0 bases removed from V and 10 bases from J, the gap between germline ends came to 16 bases. The CDR3 reads CASSQEVVRGGEQFF. The CDR3 DNA reads as TGTGCCAGCAGCCAAGAAGTCGTAAGGGGGGGGGAGCAGTTCTTC.

Comment on this clonotype: The germline gene is not matched at one end of the junction; a read error may be the cause. The chain is built from TRBV18 and TRBJ2-5; D gene uncertain. This CDR3 has 14 amino acids. Germline V gene sequence: CDR1 KGHSH, CDR2 LQKENI. CDR3 sequence (DNA): TGTGCCGGCTCACACGGACGGACCCAAGAGACCCAGTACTTC. It codes for CAGSHGRTQETQYF. The full variable domain, with the rest looked up from reference TRBV18 and TRBJ2-5, is NAGVMQNPRHLVRRRGQEARLRCSPMKGHSHVYWYRQLPEEGLKFMVYLQKENIIDESGMPKERFSAEFPKEGPSILRIQQVVRGDSAAYFCAGSHGRTQETQYFGPGTRLLVL.

J is TRBJ2-5 and V is TRBV20-1, with no clear D. The CDR3 spans 14 residues. Germline V gene lookup returns CDR1 DFQATT and CDR2 SNEGSKA (reference sequence). V gave up 3 bases and J gave up 5 bases, with 16 bases separating them. The CDR3 nucleotides are TGCAGTGCTAGTATAGGGAACCCTGGGGAGACCCAGTACTTC. Translating gives CSASIGNPGETQYF.

This clonotype was counted ten times or more. The rearrangement joins TRBV3-1 to TRBJ1-1; 9 bases are shared with TRBD1. The CDR3 is 15 amino acids. Trimming took 4 bases from V and 1 from J; bases not matched to a gene: 4. CDR1 and CDR2 from the germline V gene are LGHDT and YNNKEL (reference sequence). The CDR3 loop reads CASSRPGQGNTEAFF. DNA for the CDR3: TGTGCCAGCAGCCGGCCGGGACAGGGGAACACTGAAGCTTTCTTT.

This clonotype was counted at least ten times. The chain combines TRBV29-1 with TRBJ2-4; D perhaps matches TRBD2 (5 bases). Germline assignment: CDR1 SQVTM and CDR2 ANQGSEA. The CDR3 covers 11 residues. V was pared by 7 bases and J by 7 bases, with 11 bases between. The CDR3 region is CSGGERNIQYF. The CDR3 region has the DNA TGCAGCGGTGGGGAGCGGAACATTCAGTACTTC.

The chain joins TRBV7-8 to TRBJ2-3; D perhaps matches TRBD2 (6 bases). The CDR3 is made up of 17 amino acids. The germline V gene has CDR1 SGHVS and CDR2 FQNEAQ. Trimming cost V 3 bases and J 3 bases, with 19 bases left between them. CDR3 region: CASSFRIGGHGTDTQYF. The CDR3 bases are TGTGCCAGCAGCTTCCGAATCGGAGGGCACGGGACAGATACGCAGTATTTT.

This clonotype occurred a few times. The genes are TRBV7-6 and TRBJ2-1; 9 bases agree with TRBD1. CDR3 size: 16 residues. The V and J ends lost 2 bases and 2 bases, in that order; junction bases with no gene match: 4. Per germline, CDR1 SGHVS and CDR2 FNYEAQ. CDR3 sequence reads: CASSLSRQGAYNEQFF. The CDR3 DNA reads TGTGCCAGCAGCTTAAGTCGACAGGGGGCCTACAATGAGCAGTTCTTC.

The chain employs TRBV10-3 and TRBJ2-1, with 15 bases aligning to TRBD2. The better agreement between TRBJ2-7 and the DNA end casts doubt on the J call. Germline values: CDR1 ENHRY, CDR2 SYGVKD. The CDR3 totals 18 residues. The CDR3 DNA reads TGTGCCATCAGATCGGGACTAGCGGGAGGTATTTTCTCCTACGAGCAGTACTTC. This translates into CAIRSGLAGGIFSYEQYF.

This clonotype appeared a few times. Here the CDR3 DNA reads TGTGCCACCAGCAGAGATGCTCAGCCCCAGCATTTT. This codes for CATSRDAQPQHF. The chain carries TRBV15 and TRBJ1-5; no clear D. V lost 0 bases, J lost 6 bases, and 3 bases lay in between. Germline V lookup: CDR1 LNHNV, CDR2 YYDKDF (reference sequence). CDR3 length: 12 residues. Full variable domain (outside the CDR3, taken from reference TRBV15 and TRBJ1-5): DAMVIQNPRYQVTQFGKPVTLSCSQTLNHNVMYWYQQKSSQAPKLLFHYYDKDFNNEADTPDNFQSRRPNTSFCFLDIRSPGLGDTAMYLCATSRDAQPQHFGDGTRLSIL.

The rearrangement joins TRBV12-3 or TRBV12-4 to TRBJ1-5; tentative D call: TRBD1 (6 bases). This CDR3 comprises 14 residues. V lost 4 bases to trimming and J lost 6 bases, with 13 bases between them. The CDR3 is CASSWSGAGQPQHF. CDR3 bases: TGTGCCAGCAGTTGGTCAGGGGCAGGTCAGCCCCAGCATTTT.

The V call is TRBV28, the J call TRBJ2-3; D perhaps matches TRBD1 (6 bases). Germline CDR1 reads MDHEN; CDR2 reads SYDVKM. Trimming took off 6 bases at V and 14 bases at J, with 18 bases between the two ends. CDR3 length equals 12 residues. The chain's CDR3 is CASSNFPQGWYF. Here the CDR3 DNA reads TGTGCCAGCAGCAACTTTCCCCAGGGGTGGTATTTT.

This clonotype was seen only a few times. The chain employs TRBV5-1 and TRBJ2-5; D possibly matches TRBD1 or TRBD2 (5 bases each). The DNA end is a closer match to TRBJ2-1, so the J assignment may be wrong. The CDR3 is made up of 14 amino acids. Germline lookup yields CDR1 SGHRS and CDR2 YFSETQ. The CDR3 nucleotides are TGCGCCAGCAGCTTCGGGGCAGAAACAAATGAGCAGTTCTTC. Its protein is CASSFGAETNEQFF.

This clonotype was seen a handful of times. V and J are TRBV20-1 and TRBJ2-1, with 12 bases matching TRBD2. Unmatched junction bases numbered 5, after V lost 5 bases and J lost 6 bases. Looked up from germline, CDR1 is DFQATT and CDR2 is SNEGSKA (reference sequence). The CDR3 is 14 residues long. Here the CDR3 DNA reads TGCAGTGCTGCGGGACTAGCGGGTATCAATGAGCAGTTCTTC. This translates into CSAAGLAGINEQFF.

The genes are TRBV13 and TRBJ2-5; 7 nucleotides agree with TRBD2. This CDR3 comprises 14 residues. Germline V CDR1 and CDR2: PRHDT, FYEKMQ (reference sequence). The V and J ends lost 5 bases and 9 bases, in that order; junction bases with no gene match: 12. CDR3 sequence (DNA): TGTGCCAGCAGCCCGCTAGCGGAACTCGGGGCCCAGTACTTC. It specifies CASSPLAELGAQYF.

The gene calls are TRBV20-1 and TRBJ2-7; possible D gene TRBD2, 7 bases. Germline CDR1 and CDR2: DFQATT and SNEGSKA (reference sequence). V gave up 5 bases and J gave up 4 bases, with 18 bases separating them. The CDR3 runs 14 residues. The CDR3, as DNA: TGCAGTGCTCAGACCCCGAGCGGGACATACGAGCAGTACTTC. It codes for CSAQTPSGTYEQYF.

V is TRBV7-2 and J is TRBJ1-1, with a tentative D call TRBD1 (5 bases). The CDR3 runs to 15 residues. V shed 1 base and J shed 5 bases, with 14 bases lying between them. The V gene's germline CDR1 is SGHTA and CDR2 FQGNSA. CDR3 DNA sequence: TGTGCCAGCAGCTTAGGGGGGATGGGGGGGACTGAAGCTTTCTTT. It yields the protein CASSLGGMGGTEAFF.

The gene calls are TRBV10-1 and TRBJ2-5, with 10 nucleotides matching TRBD2. With V trimmed by 6 bases and J by 5 bases, 9 bases remained unmatched. This CDR3 has 15 residues. Germline assignment: CDR1 WNHNN and CDR2 SYGVQD (reference sequence). CDR3 DNA sequence: TGCGCCAGCAGCCAGACTAGCGGGTTATCGGAGACCCAGTACTTC. Translated, it gives CASSQTSGLSETQYF.